Given below is one TCR beta chain in context. The antigen remains unidentified. The data were taken from a study of cytomegalovirus exposure and HLA in healthy donors. Findings and caveats of the study: In vitro assays verified that a few CMV-associated chains recognized CMV antigens specifically. Most of the CMV-associated TCR beta chains (in a later analysis) appeared to be HLA-restricted. It was reportedly the case that the classifier diagnosed cytomegalovirus status with high specificity and sensitivity.

It was with 60 Vbeta and 13 Jbeta primers that the PCR ran. Sequencing was performed with immunoSEQ multiplex PCR; in TCRdb, only in-frame clones are kept and a portion is missing. The sample consists of 150,000 or so clones, over 70% of them appearing once. The germline V and J ends were trimmed by 3 bases and 5 bases, with 18 bases remaining between them. This CDR3 has 16 amino acids. Germline V CDR1 and CDR2: LGHNA, YNFKEQ. The sample was PBMCs. The receptor comes from a man younger than 40 in good health and CMV-seronegative. This chain connects TRBV4-2 to TRBJ2-3, with a possible D match to TRBD2 (6 bases). The chain's CDR3 is CASSQVDGTRGDTQYF. CDR3 coding DNA: TGTGCCAGCAGCCAGGTCGACGGGACTCGTGGAGATACGCAGTATTTT.